These 11 T cell receptor beta chains were sequenced from one sample in a study of T cells in localized non-small cell lung cancer. Repertoires were generated with immunoSEQ multiplex PCR, while TCRdb's copy carries only in-frame clones and drops some. This sample has about 40,000 clones; more than 75% occur once, and the top ten carry approximately 6.4%. The specimen comprised peripheral blood, sampled before any cancer treatment. Receptor source: a man between 40 and 75 years old with stage I lung adenocarcinoma.

This clone was observed a single time. The J gene is TRBJ2-7, the V gene TRBV28; D is unclear. With 3 bases removed from V and 7 bases from J, the gap between germline ends came to 10 bases. CDR1 and CDR2 (germline): MDHEN, SYDVKM. The CDR3 totals 12 residues. DNA for the CDR3: TGTGCCAGCAGTTTTCGTCAAAGGGAGCAGTACTTC. As protein: CASSFRQREQYF.

The chain couples TRBV18 to TRBJ2-7, with 10 bases identical to TRBD2. The CDR3 loop spans 15 amino acids. Per germline, CDR1 KGHSH and CDR2 LQKENI. With 3 bases clipped from V and 4 bases from J, the junction kept 6 bases outside the gene matches. CDR3 nucleotides: TGTGCCAGCTCACCGGAACTAGCGGGAACGTACGAGCAGTACTTC. It yields the protein CASSPELAGTYEQYF.

The genes are TRBV18 and TRBJ1-2; D is uncertain. Germline V gene lookup returns CDR1 KGHSH and CDR2 LQKENI. This CDR3 region has 12 residues. Trimming removed 6 bases at V and 8 bases at J, with 13 bases between. Here the CDR3 DNA reads TGTGCCAGCTCGGGTCAGGCGGGCGGCTACACCTTC. The encoded protein is CASSGQAGGYTF.

The chain combines TRBV7-9 with TRBJ1-1; the D is unclear. The germline V gene has CDR1 SEHNR and CDR2 FQNEAQ (reference sequence). Trimming stripped 5 bases from V and 7 bases from J, with 20 bases between. This CDR3 has 15 residues. The CDR3 sequence is CASSADTEPFGEAFF. CDR3 in DNA: TGTGCCAGCAGCGCCGACACGGAACCTTTCGGTGAAGCTTTCTTT. The full variable domain, its missing parts supplied by reference TRBV7-9 and TRBJ1-1, is DTGVSQNPRHKITKRGQNVTFRCDPISEHNRLYWYRQTLGQGPEFLTYFQNEAQLEKSRLLSDRFSAERPKGSFSTLEIQRTEQGDSAMYLCASSADTEPFGEAFFGQGTRLTVV.

V and J are TRBV11-2 and TRBJ2-1, with D possibly matching TRBD1 (5 bases). Trimming stripped 0 bases from V and 12 bases from J, with 9 bases between. Germline CDR1 reads SGHAT; CDR2 reads FQNNGV. The CDR3 totals 12 residues. The CDR3 loop is CASSLDVRGQFF. CDR3 DNA sequence: TGTGCCAGCAGCTTAGATGTTAGGGGGCAGTTCTTC.

The gene calls are TRBV5-5 and TRBJ1-2, with D tentatively TRBD1 (5 bases). Between the trimmed V and J ends, which lost 4 bases and 4 bases, there was a span of 14 bases. There are 14 residues in the CDR3. Germline values: CDR1 SGHKS, CDR2 YYEKEE (reference sequence). CDR3 nucleotide sequence: TGTGCCAGCAGCATCGGGGGGAGCCTCTATGGCTACACCTTC. This translates into CASSIGGSLYGYTF.

For the CDR3, the DNA is TGTGCCAGCAATACTGACAGGGGCCCTTTCCGCAATCAGCCCCAGCATTTT. Residues: CASNTDRGPFRNQPQHF. V gene TRBV27 combines with J gene TRBJ1-5; TRBD1 agrees at 8 bases. The CDR3 totals 17 residues. Per germline, CDR1 MNHEY and CDR2 SMNVEV (reference sequence). Unmatched junction bases numbered 13, after V lost 7 bases and J lost 2 bases.

The chain employs TRBV7-9 and TRBJ2-1, with 15 bases matching TRBD2. The CDR3 contains 15 residues. Germline lookup yields CDR1 SEHNR and CDR2 FQNEAQ (reference sequence). J was trimmed by 10 bases and V by 5 bases; bases with no gene match: 6. DNA of the CDR3: TGTGCCAGCAGCACCGGGACTAGCGGGAGGCGGGAGCAGTTCTTC. Translation gives CASSTGTSGRREQFF. The whole variable domain, remainder taken from reference TRBV7-9 and TRBJ2-1, is DTGVSQNPRHKITKRGQNVTFRCDPISEHNRLYWYRQTLGQGPEFLTYFQNEAQLEKSRLLSDRFSAERPKGSFSTLEIQRTEQGDSAMYLCASSTGTSGRREQFFGPGTRLTVL.

This sequence joins TRBV9 and TRBJ2-7; D is ambiguous. V lost 1 base and J lost 3, with 23 bases in between. This CDR3 has 18 amino acids. Germline assignment: CDR1 SGDLS and CDR2 YYNGEE. DNA of the CDR3: TGTGCCAGCAGCGTAATATCCCCCCGTGAGATCCCCCTCTACGAGCAGTACTTC. This sequence encodes CASSVISPREIPLYEQYF.

This chain links TRBV15 with TRBJ2-2; D possibly corresponds to TRBD2 (5 bases). This CDR3 has 15 residues. Looked up from germline, CDR1 is LNHNV and CDR2 is YYDKDF (reference sequence). V dropped 1 base and J dropped 5 bases, with 11 bases sitting between them. The chain's CDR3 is CATSRGTPGTGELFF. The DNA for the CDR3 is TGTGCCACCAGCAGAGGTACACCGGGGACCGGGGAGCTGTTTTTT.

The J gene is TRBJ2-6, the V gene TRBV7-6; no clear D. The CDR3 extends over 16 amino acids. Germline lookup yields CDR1 SGHVS and CDR2 FNYEAQ. V was clipped by 1 base and J by 0 bases, with 7 bases between them. This chain's CDR3 is CASSLGRFSGANVLTF. The CDR3 coding sequence is TGTGCCAGCAGCTTAGGCAGGTTCTCTGGGGCCAACGTCCTGACTTTC.